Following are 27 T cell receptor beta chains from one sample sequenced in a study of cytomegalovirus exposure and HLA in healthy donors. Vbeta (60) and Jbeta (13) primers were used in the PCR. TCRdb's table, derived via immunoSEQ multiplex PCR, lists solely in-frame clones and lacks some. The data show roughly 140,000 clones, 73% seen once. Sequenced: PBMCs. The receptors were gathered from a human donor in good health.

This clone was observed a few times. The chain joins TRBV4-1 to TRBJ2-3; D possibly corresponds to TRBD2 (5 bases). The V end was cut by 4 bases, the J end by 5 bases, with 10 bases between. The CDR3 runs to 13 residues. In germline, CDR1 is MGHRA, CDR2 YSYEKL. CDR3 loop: CASSPGERDTQYF. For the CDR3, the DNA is TGCGCCAGCAGCCCCGGGGAGAGAGATACGCAGTATTTT.

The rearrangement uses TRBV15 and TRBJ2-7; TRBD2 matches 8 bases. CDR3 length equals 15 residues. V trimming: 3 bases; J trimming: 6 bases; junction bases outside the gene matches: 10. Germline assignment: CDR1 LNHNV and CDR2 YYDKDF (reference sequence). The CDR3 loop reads CATSSGGTSTSEQYF. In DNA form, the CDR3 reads TGTGCCACCAGCAGTGGCGGGACTAGTACCTCCGAGCAGTACTTC.

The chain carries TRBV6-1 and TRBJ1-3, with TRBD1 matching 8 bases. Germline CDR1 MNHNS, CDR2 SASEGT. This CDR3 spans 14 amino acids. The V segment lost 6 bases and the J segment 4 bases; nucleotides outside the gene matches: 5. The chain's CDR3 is CASRDRVLGNTIYF. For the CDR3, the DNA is TGTGCCAGCAGGGACAGGGTATTAGGAAACACCATATATTTT.

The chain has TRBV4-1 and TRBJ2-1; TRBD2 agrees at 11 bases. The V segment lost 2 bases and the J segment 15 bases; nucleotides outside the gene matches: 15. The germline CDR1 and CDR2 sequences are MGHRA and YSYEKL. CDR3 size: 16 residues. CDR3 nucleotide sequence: TGCGCCAGCAGCCAAATCGGGACTAGCGGCCCACACGGGGGGTTCTTC. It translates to CASSQIGTSGPHGGFF.

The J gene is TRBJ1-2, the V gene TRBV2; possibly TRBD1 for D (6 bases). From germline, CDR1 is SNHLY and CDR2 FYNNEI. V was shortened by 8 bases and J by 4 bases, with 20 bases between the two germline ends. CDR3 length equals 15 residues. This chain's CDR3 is CASGSNRAALYGYTF. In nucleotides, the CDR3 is TGTGCCAGCGGTTCCAACAGGGCGGCCCTCTATGGCTACACCTTC.

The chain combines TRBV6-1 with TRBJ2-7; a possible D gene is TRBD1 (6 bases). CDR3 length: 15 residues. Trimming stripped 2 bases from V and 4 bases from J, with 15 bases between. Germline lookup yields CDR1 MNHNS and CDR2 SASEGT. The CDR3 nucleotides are TGTGCCAGCAGTGAAATGGGGGCAAGGGTTTACGAGCAGTACTTC. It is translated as CASSEMGARVYEQYF.

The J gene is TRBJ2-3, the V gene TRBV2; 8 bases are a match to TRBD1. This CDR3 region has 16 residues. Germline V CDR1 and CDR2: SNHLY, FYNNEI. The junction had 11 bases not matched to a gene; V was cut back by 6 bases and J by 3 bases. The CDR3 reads CASSAGTGVLTDTQYF. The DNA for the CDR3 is TGTGCCAGCAGCGCTGGGACAGGCGTATTAACAGATACGCAGTATTTT.

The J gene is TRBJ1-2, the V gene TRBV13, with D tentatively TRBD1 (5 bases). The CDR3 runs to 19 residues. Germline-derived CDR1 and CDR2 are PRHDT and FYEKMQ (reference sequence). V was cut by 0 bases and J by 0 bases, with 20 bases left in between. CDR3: CASSLGPLETVRANYGYTF. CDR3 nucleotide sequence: TGTGCCAGCAGCTTAGGCCCTTTGGAGACAGTGAGAGCTAACTATGGCTACACCTTC.

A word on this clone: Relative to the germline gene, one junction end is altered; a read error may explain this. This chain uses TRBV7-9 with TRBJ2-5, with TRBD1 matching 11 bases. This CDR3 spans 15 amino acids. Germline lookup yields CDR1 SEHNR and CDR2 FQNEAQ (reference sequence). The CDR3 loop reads CASSHRDRGREAQYF. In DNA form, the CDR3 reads TGTGCCAGCAGCCACAGGGACAGGGGGAGAGAGGCCCAGTACTTC.

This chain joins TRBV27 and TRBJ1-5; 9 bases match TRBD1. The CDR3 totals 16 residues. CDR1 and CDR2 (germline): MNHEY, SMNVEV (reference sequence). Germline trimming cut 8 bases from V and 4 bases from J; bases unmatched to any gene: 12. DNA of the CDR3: TGTGCCAGCTCCCCAATGGGGACAGGGATAAATCAGCCCCAGCATTTT. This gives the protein CASSPMGTGINQPQHF.

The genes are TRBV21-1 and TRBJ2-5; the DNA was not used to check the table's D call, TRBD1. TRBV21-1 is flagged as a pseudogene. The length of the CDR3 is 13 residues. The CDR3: CASSGGQQETQYF. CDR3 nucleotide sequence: TGTGCCAGTAGCGGTGGACAACAAGAGACCCAGTACTTC.

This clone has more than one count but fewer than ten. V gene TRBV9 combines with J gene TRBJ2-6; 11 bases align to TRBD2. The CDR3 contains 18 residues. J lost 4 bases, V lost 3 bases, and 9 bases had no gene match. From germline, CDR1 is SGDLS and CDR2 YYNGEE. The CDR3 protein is CASSGTSGSFSGANVLTF. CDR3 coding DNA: TGTGCCAGCAGCGGTACTAGCGGGAGTTTTTCCGGGGCCAACGTCCTGACTTTC.

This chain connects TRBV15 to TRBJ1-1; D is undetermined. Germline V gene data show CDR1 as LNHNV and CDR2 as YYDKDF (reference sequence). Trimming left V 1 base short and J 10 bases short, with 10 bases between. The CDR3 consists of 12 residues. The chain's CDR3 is CATSRVVAGAFF. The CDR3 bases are TGTGCCACCAGCAGAGTAGTCGCTGGAGCTTTCTTT.

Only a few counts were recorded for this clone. The CDR3 reads CAWSGGYGYTF. CDR3 coding DNA: TGTGCCTGGAGTGGCGGGTATGGCTACACCTTC. The rearrangement joins TRBV30 to TRBJ1-2; D call uncertain. Germline values: CDR1 GTSNPN, CDR2 SVGIG (reference sequence). Trimming cost V 1 base and J 5 bases, with 5 bases left between them. The CDR3 runs to 11 residues.

The CDR3 here is CATVTAGGDEQFF. DNA for the CDR3: TGTGCCACTGTCACAGCGGGAGGTGATGAGCAGTTCTTC. The chain carries TRBV19 and TRBJ2-1, with 9 bases fitting TRBD2. From germline, CDR1 is LNHDA and CDR2 SQIVND (reference sequence). J gave up 8 bases and V 10 bases, and 9 bases lay outside the gene matches. This CDR3 has 13 residues. The full variable domain, rest sourced from reference TRBV19 and TRBJ2-1, is DGGITQSPKYLFRKEGQNVTLSCEQNLNHDAMYWYRQDPGQGLRLIYYSQIVNDFQKGDIAEGYSVSREKKESFPLTVTSAQKNPTAFYLCATVTAGGDEQFFGPGTRLTVL.

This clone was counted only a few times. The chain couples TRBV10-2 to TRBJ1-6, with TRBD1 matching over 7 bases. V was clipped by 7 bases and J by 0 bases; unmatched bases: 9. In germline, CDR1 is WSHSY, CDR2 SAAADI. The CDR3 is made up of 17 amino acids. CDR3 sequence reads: CASMIGTERSYNSPLHF. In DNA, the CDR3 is TGCGCCAGCATGATCGGGACAGAACGCTCCTATAATTCACCCCTCCACTTT.

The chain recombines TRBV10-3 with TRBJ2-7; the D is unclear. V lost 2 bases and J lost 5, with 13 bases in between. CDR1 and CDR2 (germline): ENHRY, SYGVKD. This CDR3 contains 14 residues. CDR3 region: CAISEAQARDEQYF. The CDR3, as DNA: TGTGCCATCAGTGAGGCCCAAGCACGGGACGAGCAGTACTTC.

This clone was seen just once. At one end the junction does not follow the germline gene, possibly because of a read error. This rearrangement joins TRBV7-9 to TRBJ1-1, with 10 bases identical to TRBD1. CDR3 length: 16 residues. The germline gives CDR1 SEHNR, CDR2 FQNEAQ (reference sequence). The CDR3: CSSSLSRDRGNGEAFF. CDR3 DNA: TGTTCCAGCAGCCTGTCCCGGGACAGGGGAAATGGTGAAGCTTTCTTT.

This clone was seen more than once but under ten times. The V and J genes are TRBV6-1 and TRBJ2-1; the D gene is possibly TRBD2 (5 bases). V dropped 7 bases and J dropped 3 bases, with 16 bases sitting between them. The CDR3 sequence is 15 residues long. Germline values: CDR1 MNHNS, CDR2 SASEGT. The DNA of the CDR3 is TGTGCCAGCACCCCCGGGGAAGACATCTACAATGAGCAGTTCTTC. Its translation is CASTPGEDIYNEQFF.

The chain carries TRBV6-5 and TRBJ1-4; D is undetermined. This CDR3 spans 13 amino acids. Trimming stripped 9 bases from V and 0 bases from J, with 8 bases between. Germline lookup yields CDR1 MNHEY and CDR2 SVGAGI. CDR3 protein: CASYSATNEKLFF. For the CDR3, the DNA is TGTGCCAGTTACAGTGCAACTAATGAAAAACTGTTTTTT.

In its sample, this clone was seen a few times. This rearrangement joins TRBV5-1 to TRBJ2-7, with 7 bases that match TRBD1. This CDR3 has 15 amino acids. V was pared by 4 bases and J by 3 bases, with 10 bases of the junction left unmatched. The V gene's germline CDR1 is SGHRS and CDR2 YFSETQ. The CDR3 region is CASSRTGTELYEQYF. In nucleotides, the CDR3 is TGCGCCAGCAGCAGAACCGGGACAGAACTCTACGAGCAGTACTTC.

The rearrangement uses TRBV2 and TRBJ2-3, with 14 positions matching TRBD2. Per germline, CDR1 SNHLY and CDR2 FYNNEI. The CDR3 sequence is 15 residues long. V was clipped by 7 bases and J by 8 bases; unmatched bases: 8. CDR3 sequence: CASKEGLAGVCTQYF. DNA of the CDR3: TGTGCCAGCAAGGAGGGACTAGCGGGAGTGTGTACGCAGTATTTT. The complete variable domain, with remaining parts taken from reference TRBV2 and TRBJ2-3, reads EPEVTQTPSHQVTQMGQEVILRCVPISNHLYFYWYRQILGQKVEFLVSFYNNEISEKSEIFDDQFSVERPDGSNFTLKIRSTKLEDSAMYFCASKEGLAGVCTQYFGPGTRLTVL.

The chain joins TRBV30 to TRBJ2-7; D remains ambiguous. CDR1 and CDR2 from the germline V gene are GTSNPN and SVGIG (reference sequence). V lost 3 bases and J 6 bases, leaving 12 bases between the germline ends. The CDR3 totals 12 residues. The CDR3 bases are TGTGCCTGGAGACGACAAGGTGGCGAGCAGTACTTC. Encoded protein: CAWRRQGGEQYF. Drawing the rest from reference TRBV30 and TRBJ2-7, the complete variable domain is SQTIHQWPATLVQPVGSPLSLECTVEGTSNPNLYWYRQAAGRGLQLLFYSVGIGQISSEVPQNLSASRPQDRQFILSSKKLLLSDSGFYLCAWRRQGGEQYFGPGTRLTVT.

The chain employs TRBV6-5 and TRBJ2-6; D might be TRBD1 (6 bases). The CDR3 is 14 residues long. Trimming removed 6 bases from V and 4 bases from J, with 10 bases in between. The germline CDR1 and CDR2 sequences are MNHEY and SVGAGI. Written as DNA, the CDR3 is TGTGCCAGCAGACAGGGTATCGGGGCCAACGTCCTGACTTTC. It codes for CASRQGIGANVLTF.

CDR3 DNA: TGTGCCAGTAGTGCCCAGGGGACTGGGGCCAACGTCCTGACTTTC. Its protein product is CASSAQGTGANVLTF. The chain couples TRBV19 to TRBJ2-6, with D maybe TRBD1 (6 bases). Trimming took 5 bases from V and 2 from J, leaving 10 bases between them. The CDR3 runs to 15 residues. Germline CDR1 and CDR2: LNHDA and SQIVND (reference sequence).

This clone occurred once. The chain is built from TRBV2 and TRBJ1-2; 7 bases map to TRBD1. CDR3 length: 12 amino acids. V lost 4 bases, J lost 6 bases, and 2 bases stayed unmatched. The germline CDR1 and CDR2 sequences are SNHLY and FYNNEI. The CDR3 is CASSVTGNGYTF. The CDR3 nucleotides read TGTGCCAGCAGTGTGACAGGGAATGGCTACACCTTC.

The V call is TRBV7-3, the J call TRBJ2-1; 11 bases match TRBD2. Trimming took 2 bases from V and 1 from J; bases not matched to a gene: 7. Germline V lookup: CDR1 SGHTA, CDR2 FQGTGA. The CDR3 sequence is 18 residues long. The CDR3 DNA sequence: TGTGCCAGCAGCTTACGGGGACTAGCGGACCCATCCTACAATGAGCAGTTCTTC. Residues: CASSLRGLADPSYNEQFF.